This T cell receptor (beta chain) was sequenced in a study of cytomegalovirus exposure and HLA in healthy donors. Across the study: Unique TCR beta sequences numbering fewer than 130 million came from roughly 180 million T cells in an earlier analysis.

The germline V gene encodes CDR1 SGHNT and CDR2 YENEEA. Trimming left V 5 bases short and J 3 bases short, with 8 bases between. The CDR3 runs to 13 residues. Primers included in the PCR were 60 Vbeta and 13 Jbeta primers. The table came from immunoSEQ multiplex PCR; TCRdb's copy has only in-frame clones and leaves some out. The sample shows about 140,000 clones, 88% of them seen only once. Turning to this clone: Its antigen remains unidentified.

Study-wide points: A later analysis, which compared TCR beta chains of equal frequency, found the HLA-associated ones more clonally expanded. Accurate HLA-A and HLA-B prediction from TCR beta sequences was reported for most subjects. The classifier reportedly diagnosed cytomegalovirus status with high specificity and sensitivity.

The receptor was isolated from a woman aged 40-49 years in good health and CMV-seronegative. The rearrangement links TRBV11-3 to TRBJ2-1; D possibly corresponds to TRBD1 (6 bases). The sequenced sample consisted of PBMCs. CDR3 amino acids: CASSKQGYNEQFF. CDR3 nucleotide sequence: TGTGCCAGCAGCAAACAGGGCTACAATGAGCAGTTCTTC.